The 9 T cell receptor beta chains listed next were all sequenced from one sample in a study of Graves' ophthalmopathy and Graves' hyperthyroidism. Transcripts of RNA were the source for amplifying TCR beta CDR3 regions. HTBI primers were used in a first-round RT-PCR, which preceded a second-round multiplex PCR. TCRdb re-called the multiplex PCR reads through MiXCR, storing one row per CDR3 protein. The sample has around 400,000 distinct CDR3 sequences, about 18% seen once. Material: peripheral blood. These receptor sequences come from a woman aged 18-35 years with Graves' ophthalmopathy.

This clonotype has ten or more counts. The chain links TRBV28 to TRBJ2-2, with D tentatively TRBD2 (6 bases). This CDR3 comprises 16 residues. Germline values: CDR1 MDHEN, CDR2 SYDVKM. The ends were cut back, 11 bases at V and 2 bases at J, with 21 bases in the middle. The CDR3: CASETPGGINTGELFF. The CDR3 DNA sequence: TGTGCCTCCGAAACTCCGGGCGGGATAAACACCGGGGAGCTGTTTTTT. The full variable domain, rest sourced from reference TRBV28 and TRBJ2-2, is DVKVTQSSRYLVKRTGEKVFLECVQDMDHENMFWYRQDPGLGLRLIYFSYDVKMKEKGDIPEGYSVSREKKERFSLILESASTNQTSMYLCASETPGGINTGELFFGEGSRLTVL.

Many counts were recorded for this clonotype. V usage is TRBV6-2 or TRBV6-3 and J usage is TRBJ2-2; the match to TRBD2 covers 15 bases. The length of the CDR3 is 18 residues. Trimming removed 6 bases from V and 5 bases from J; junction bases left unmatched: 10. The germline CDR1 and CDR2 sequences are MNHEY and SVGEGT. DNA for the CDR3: TGTGCCAGCAGCGGTGGACTAGCGGGGGGGCCGGGGACCGGGGAGCTGTTTTTT. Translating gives CASSGGLAGGPGTGELFF.

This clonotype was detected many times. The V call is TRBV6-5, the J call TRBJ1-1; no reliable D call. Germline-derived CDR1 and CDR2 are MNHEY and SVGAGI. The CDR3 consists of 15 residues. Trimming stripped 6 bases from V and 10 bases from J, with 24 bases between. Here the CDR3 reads CASSPPGIGHSGAFF. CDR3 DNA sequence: TGTGCCAGCAGCCCGCCCGGCATCGGCCACTCGGGAGCTTTCTTT.

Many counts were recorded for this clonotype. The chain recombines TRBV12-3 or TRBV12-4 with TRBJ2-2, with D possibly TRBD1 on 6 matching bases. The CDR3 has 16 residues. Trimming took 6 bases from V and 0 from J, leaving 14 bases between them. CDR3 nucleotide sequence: TGTGCCAGCAGCTTCTCCGGGACACCGAACACCGGGGAGCTGTTTTTT. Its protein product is CASSFSGTPNTGELFF.

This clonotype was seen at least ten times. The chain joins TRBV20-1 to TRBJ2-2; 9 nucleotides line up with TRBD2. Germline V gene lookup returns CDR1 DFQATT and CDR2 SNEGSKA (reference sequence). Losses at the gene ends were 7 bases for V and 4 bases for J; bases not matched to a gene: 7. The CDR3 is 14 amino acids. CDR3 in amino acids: CSGGSGSSTGELFF. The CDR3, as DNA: TGCAGTGGCGGTAGCGGGAGTTCCACCGGGGAGCTGTTTTTT.

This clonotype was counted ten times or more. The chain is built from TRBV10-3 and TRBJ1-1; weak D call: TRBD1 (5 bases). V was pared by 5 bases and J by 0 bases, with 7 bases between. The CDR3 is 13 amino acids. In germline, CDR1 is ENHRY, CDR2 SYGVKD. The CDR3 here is CAISRQMNTEAFF. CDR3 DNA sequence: TGTGCCATCAGTCGACAGATGAACACTGAAGCTTTCTTT.

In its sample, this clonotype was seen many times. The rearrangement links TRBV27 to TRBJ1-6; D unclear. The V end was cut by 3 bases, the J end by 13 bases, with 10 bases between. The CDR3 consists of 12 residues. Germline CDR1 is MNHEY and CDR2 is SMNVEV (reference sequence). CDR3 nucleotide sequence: TGTGCCAGCAGTTTTCGCAGGACCCCCCTCCACTTT. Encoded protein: CASSFRRTPLHF.

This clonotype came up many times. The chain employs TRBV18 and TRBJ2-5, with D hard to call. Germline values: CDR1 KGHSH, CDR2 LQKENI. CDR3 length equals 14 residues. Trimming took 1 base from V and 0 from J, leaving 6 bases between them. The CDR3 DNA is TGTGCCAGCTCACCACGGAACAACCAAGAGACCCAGTACTTC. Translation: CASSPRNNQETQYF.

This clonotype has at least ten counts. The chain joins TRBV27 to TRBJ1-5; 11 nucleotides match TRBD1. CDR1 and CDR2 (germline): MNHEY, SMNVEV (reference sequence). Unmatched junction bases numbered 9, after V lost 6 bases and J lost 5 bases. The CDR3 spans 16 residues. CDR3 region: CASSRGTGGTDQPQHF. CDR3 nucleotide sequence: TGTGCCAGCAGCCGAGGGACAGGGGGGACGGATCAGCCCCAGCATTTT.